Each of the 23 T cell receptor beta chains below was sequenced from the same sample in a study of T cells in localized non-small cell lung cancer. Profiled with immunoSEQ multiplex PCR; TCRdb holds only in-frame clones, not every one. The sample lists about 28,000 clones, around 82% occurring once. The sample in question was peripheral blood mononuclear cells, obtained before any cancer treatment. These receptors were collected from a man aged 35-75 years with stage III lung adenocarcinoma.

This sequence joins TRBV11-2 and TRBJ1-2; no firm D call. The CDR3 runs 12 residues. Trimming cost V 3 bases and J 8 bases, with 10 bases left between them. Looked up from germline, CDR1 is SGHAT and CDR2 is FQNNGV. The chain's CDR3 is CASSFGGSGYTF. CDR3 bases: TGTGCCAGCAGCTTTGGAGGGAGCGGCTACACCTTC.

The rearrangement joins TRBV7-6 to TRBJ1-2; TRBD1 is a possible D gene (5 bases). Trimming cost V 4 bases and J 4 bases, with 10 bases left between them. Germline V gene lookup returns CDR1 SGHVS and CDR2 FNYEAQ. The CDR3 length is 13 residues. The CDR3 is CASSWGESYGYTF. The DNA for the CDR3 is TGTGCCAGCAGCTGGGGGGAAAGCTATGGCTACACCTTC.

This chain's CDR3 is CASRRNEVGELFF. For the CDR3, the DNA is TGTGCCAGCAGACGAAATGAGGTCGGGGAGCTGTTTTTT. The chain recombines TRBV6-5 with TRBJ2-2; D remains ambiguous. Germline loops: CDR1 MNHEY, CDR2 SVGAGI. CDR3 length: 13 residues. Trimming removed 6 bases at V and 7 bases at J, with 12 bases between.

This clone was counted once. The chain employs TRBV5-1 and TRBJ2-5; possible D gene TRBD1, 5 bases. Gene TRBJ2-7 matches the end of the DNA better, so the J call may be wrong. This CDR3 region has 14 residues. CDR1 is SGHRS and CDR2 is YFSETQ in the germline V gene. In DNA form, the CDR3 reads TGCGCCAGCAGCTCCCTGGACACCAACTACGAGCAGTACTTC. Translation: CASSSLDTNYEQYF.

J is TRBJ2-5 and V is TRBV29-1; D may be TRBD1 or TRBD2 (5 bases each). Germline CDR1 and CDR2: SQVTM and ANQGSEA. The V and J ends lost 7 bases and 2 bases respectively, with 11 bases between them. CDR3 size: 12 residues. CDR3 in amino acids: CSGGWQQETQYF. The CDR3 DNA reads TGCAGCGGGGGGTGGCAGCAAGAGACCCAGTACTTC.

This chain links TRBV10-2 with TRBJ2-7; 7 positions match TRBD1. J lost 0 bases, V lost 6 bases, and 8 bases had no gene match. The CDR3 length is 15 residues. Germline loops: CDR1 WSHSY, CDR2 SAAADI. The CDR3 is CASRAGSGGSYEQYF. In nucleotides, the CDR3 is TGCGCCAGCAGAGCCGGATCAGGGGGCTCCTACGAGCAGTACTTC.

The V and J genes are TRBV5-5 and TRBJ2-7; 9 nucleotides align to TRBD1. Germline loops: CDR1 SGHKS, CDR2 YYEKEE (reference sequence). The CDR3 contains 13 residues. V lost 4 bases to trimming and J lost 5 bases; unmatched junction nucleotides: 4. The CDR3 loop reads CASSPGQGNEQYV. The CDR3 DNA reads TGTGCCAGCAGCCCGGGACAGGGAAACGAGCAGTACGTC.

The rearrangement links TRBV9 to TRBJ2-5; 12 positions match TRBD2. CDR3 length: 17 amino acids. V was pared by 3 bases and J by 5 bases, with 11 bases of the junction left unmatched. Germline V gene data show CDR1 as SGDLS and CDR2 as YYNGEE. The CDR3 DNA is TGTGCCAGCAGCGGAGGACTAGCGGGAAGGAAAGGGGAGACCCAGTACTTC. Encoded protein: CASSGGLAGRKGETQYF.

This clone was counted between two and nine times. This chain links TRBV7-3 with TRBJ2-3; no reliable D call. V shed 5 bases and J shed 4 bases, with 13 bases lying between them. The germline V gene has CDR1 SGHTA and CDR2 FQGTGA. The CDR3 spans 14 residues. The CDR3 DNA follows: TGTGCCAGCAGCCCTCTCCAGCGCCCAGATACGCAGTATTTT. Translating it yields CASSPLQRPDTQYF.

This rearrangement joins TRBV4-1 to TRBJ1-1; tentatively, D is TRBD1 (6 bases). The CDR3 is 20 amino acids. Germline CDR1 is MGHRA and CDR2 is YSYEKL. V shed 0 bases and J shed 1 base, with 24 bases lying between them. CDR3 sequence reads: CASSQDIRRGHRPKNTEAFF. In DNA form, the CDR3 reads TGCGCCAGCAGCCAAGATATTAGGAGGGGACACCGACCTAAGAACACTGAAGCTTTCTTT.

The chain joins TRBV27 to TRBJ1-6, with no clear D. The CDR3 spans 17 residues. Looked up from germline, CDR1 is MNHEY and CDR2 is SMNVEV (reference sequence). V gave up 6 bases and J gave up 0 bases, with 15 bases separating them. Written as DNA, the CDR3 is TGTGCCAGCAGCCCAGCGTCGCGGGGCTCCTATAATTCACCCCTCCACTTT. Its protein is CASSPASRGSYNSPLHF.

This chain uses TRBV20-1 with TRBJ2-7; TRBD1 might be the D (6 bases). From germline, CDR1 is DFQATT and CDR2 SNEGSKA (reference sequence). The CDR3 is 11 residues long. V lost 3 bases and J lost 4, with 7 bases in between. In DNA, the CDR3 is TGCAGTGCTAGGGGGGCTTACGAGCAGTACGTC. Translated, it gives CSARGAYEQYV.

The chain uses TRBV28 and TRBJ2-7; D not resolved. Trimming stripped 3 bases from V and 5 bases from J, with 14 bases between. The germline gives CDR1 MDHEN, CDR2 SYDVKM. This CDR3 contains 14 residues. This CDR3 reads CASSFYDATHEQYF. The CDR3 DNA is TGTGCCAGCAGTTTCTATGATGCAACCCACGAGCAGTACTTC.

The chain employs TRBV2 and TRBJ2-5; 7 bases map to TRBD2. V lost 4 bases to trimming and J lost 3 bases; unmatched junction nucleotides: 5. The CDR3 runs 14 residues. Germline assignment: CDR1 SNHLY and CDR2 FYNNEI. The CDR3 sequence: CASSGLAAEETQYF. DNA for the CDR3: TGTGCCAGCAGTGGGCTAGCGGCCGAAGAGACCCAGTACTTC.

The chain employs TRBV5-1 and TRBJ2-6, with a tentative D call TRBD2 (5 bases). Germline V gene sequence: CDR1 SGHRS, CDR2 YFSETQ. CDR3 length: 17 residues. The V and J ends lost 0 bases and 0 bases respectively, with 10 bases between them. CDR3 loop: CASSLAVSVSGANVLTF. In DNA, the CDR3 is TGCGCCAGCAGCTTGGCAGTTAGCGTCTCTGGGGCCAACGTCCTGACTTTC.

V gene TRBV19 combines with J gene TRBJ2-3; possible D gene TRBD1, 6 bases. V was cut by 5 bases and J by 0 bases, with 9 bases left in between. The CDR3 totals 14 residues. Germline assignment: CDR1 LNHDA and CDR2 SQIVND (reference sequence). This chain's CDR3 is CASSLGASTDTQYF. The CDR3 bases are TGTGCCAGTAGTTTGGGGGCAAGCACAGATACGCAGTATTTT.

The J gene is TRBJ2-7, the V gene TRBV28; the D gene is possibly TRBD2 (5 bases). The germline V gene encodes CDR1 MDHEN and CDR2 SYDVKM. V was clipped by 3 bases and J by 2 bases, with 8 bases between them. The CDR3 runs 13 residues. The CDR3 protein is CASSLDFPYEQYF. The CDR3 bases are TGTGCCAGCAGTTTGGACTTCCCCTACGAGCAGTACTTC.

In its sample, this clone was seen a few times. The chain is built from TRBV7-2 and TRBJ1-1, with unresolved D. The CDR3 covers 14 residues. Germline lookup yields CDR1 SGHTA and CDR2 FQGNSA. V was clipped by 2 bases and J by 6 bases, with 13 bases between them. The DNA for the CDR3 is TGTGCCAGCAGCTTACACTGGGAAAGGGCTGAAGCTTTCTTT. This translates into CASSLHWERAEAFF.

The J gene is TRBJ2-1, the V gene TRBV27; 10 bases are a match to TRBD1. Germline trimming cut 1 base from V and 6 bases from J; bases unmatched to any gene: 3. Germline V gene data show CDR1 as MNHEY and CDR2 as SMNVEV (reference sequence). The CDR3 consists of 15 residues. The CDR3 protein is CASSLWDRGFNEQFF. CDR3 DNA sequence: TGTGCCAGCAGTTTATGGGACAGGGGTTTCAATGAGCAGTTCTTC.

This chain connects TRBV6-1 to TRBJ1-4; D gene uncertain. Germline V lookup: CDR1 MNHNS, CDR2 SASEGT. Trimming took 2 bases from V and 7 from J, leaving 14 bases between them. The CDR3 is 15 residues long. CDR3 region: CASSEFGNMGEKLFF. The DNA of the CDR3 is TGTGCCAGCAGTGAATTTGGGAACATGGGTGAAAAACTGTTTTTT.

This clone showed up just a few times. The genes are TRBV6-1 and TRBJ2-2; 10 positions match TRBD2. J was trimmed by 6 bases and V by 6 bases; bases with no gene match: 7. The CDR3 runs to 15 residues. Germline V CDR1 and CDR2: MNHNS, SASEGT. The CDR3 loop is CASSPGLALAGELFF. For the CDR3, the DNA is TGTGCCAGCAGCCCGGGACTAGCGCTCGCCGGGGAGCTGTTTTTT.

The genes are TRBV6-5 and TRBJ1-2; D is uncertain. Trimming took off 0 bases at V and 6 bases at J, with 8 bases between the two ends. The CDR3 runs to 13 residues. Germline CDR1 is MNHEY and CDR2 is SVGAGI. DNA of the CDR3: TGTGCCAGCAGTTACTCGGACGGGGATGGCTACACCTTC. Amino acids: CASSYSDGDGYTF.

V usage is TRBV30 and J usage is TRBJ2-7; 9 nucleotides match TRBD1. V was clipped by 5 bases and J by 2 bases; unmatched bases: 4. This CDR3 has 13 residues. Germline values: CDR1 GTSNPN, CDR2 SVGIG (reference sequence). The DNA for the CDR3 is TGTGCCTGGTCCCGACAGGGGGCCTACGAGCAGTACTTC. The encoded protein is CAWSRQGAYEQYF.